Each of the 32 T cell receptor beta chains below was sequenced from the same sample in a study of cytomegalovirus exposure and HLA in healthy donors. Use of 60 Vbeta and 13 Jbeta primers characterized the PCR. The table came from immunoSEQ multiplex PCR; TCRdb's copy has only in-frame clones and leaves some out. The table records about 120,000 clones, roughly 79% of them present only once. Material for sequencing was PBMCs. These TCRs come from a woman under 40 in good health and CMV-seronegative.

The J gene is TRBJ1-2, the V gene TRBV5-1; D is possibly TRBD1 (5 bases). This CDR3 contains 14 residues. The V gene lost 4 bases and the J gene lost 8 bases, with 18 bases spanning the gap. The germline V gene encodes CDR1 SGHRS and CDR2 YFSETQ. Here the CDR3 DNA reads TGCGCCAGCAGCCTCCGGGGGGGACCCCAGGGCTACACCTTC. Encoded protein: CASSLRGGPQGYTF.

This chain links TRBV5-1 with TRBJ2-5; 8 bases are a match to TRBD2. J lost 5 bases, V lost 4 bases, and 13 bases had no gene match. The CDR3 spans 16 residues. Germline CDR1 and CDR2: SGHRS and YFSETQ. This CDR3 is CASSGLWREEEETQYF. CDR3 sequence (DNA): TGCGCCAGCAGCGGACTTTGGCGGGAGGAGGAGGAGACCCAGTACTTC.

This rearrangement joins TRBV5-1 to TRBJ2-3, with 10 bases matching TRBD2. Germline V gene sequence: CDR1 SGHRS, CDR2 YFSETQ. The CDR3 length is 17 residues. The V gene end was trimmed by 3 bases and the J gene end by 1 base; junction bases not matched to a gene: 8. This CDR3 reads CASSYETGTSGTDTQYF. The CDR3, as DNA: TGCGCCAGCAGCTATGAAACCGGGACTAGCGGCACAGATACGCAGTATTTT.

V gene TRBV7-3 combines with J gene TRBJ2-1; 8 bases map to TRBD2. The CDR3 totals 16 residues. The germline V gene encodes CDR1 SGHTA and CDR2 FQGTGA. With V trimmed by 2 bases and J by 4 bases, 7 bases remained unmatched. The CDR3 loop is CASSLPGGRSYNEQFF. CDR3 bases: TGTGCCAGCAGCTTACCCGGCGGGAGGTCTTACAATGAGCAGTTCTTC.

The chain joins TRBV5-1 to TRBJ2-5; 10 bases map to TRBD2. Germline V CDR1 and CDR2: SGHRS, YFSETQ. The CDR3 is made up of 15 amino acids. V was pared by 5 bases and J by 4 bases, with 8 bases of the junction left unmatched. The CDR3 DNA is TGCGCCAGCAGTTCCGGGACTAGCGAAGGAGAGACCCAGTACTTC. Residues: CASSSGTSEGETQYF. Drawing the rest from reference TRBV5-1 and TRBJ2-5, the complete variable domain is KAGVTQTPRYLIKTRGQQVTLSCSPISGHRSVSWYQQTPGQGLQFLFEYFSETQRNKGNFPGRFSGRQFSNSRSEMNVSTLELGDSALYLCASSSGTSEGETQYFGPGTRLLVL.

The chain is built from TRBV4-1 and TRBJ2-7; a weak D match, TRBD2 (6 bases). Germline V gives CDR1 MGHRA, CDR2 YSYEKL. V gave up 4 bases and J gave up 3 bases, with 16 bases separating them. The CDR3 covers 15 residues. This CDR3 reads CASSPIGGSGYEQYF. CDR3 coding DNA: TGCGCCAGCAGCCCCATCGGAGGGAGCGGCTACGAGCAGTACTTC.

This chain connects TRBV9 to TRBJ2-3, with TRBD1 identical over 9 bases. Germline V CDR1 and CDR2: SGDLS, YYNGEE. V lost 3 bases to trimming and J lost 3 bases; unmatched junction nucleotides: 5. The length of the CDR3 is 15 residues. CDR3 sequence reads: CASSAYRGRTDTQYF. The CDR3 DNA reads TGTGCCAGCAGCGCGTACAGGGGGCGTACAGATACGCAGTATTTT.

About this clone: The junction differs from germline at one of its ends, possibly a read error. J is TRBJ2-7 and V is TRBV7-9; weak D call: TRBD2 (6 bases). The length of the CDR3 is 18 residues. Per the germline V gene, CDR1 is SEHNR and CDR2 is FQNEAQ (reference sequence). The CDR3 bases are TGTTCCAGCAGCGATATCCTACCCGACCGGGGGTACAGCCACGAGCAGTACTTC. Its protein is CSSSDILPDRGYSHEQYF.

V gene TRBV6-6 combines with J gene TRBJ1-5; the match to TRBD1 covers 7 bases. The germline gives CDR1 MNHNY, CDR2 SVGAGI (reference sequence). V gave up 1 base and J gave up 3 bases; unmatched junction bases: 6. This CDR3 spans 16 amino acids. CDR3: CASSYFDRALNQPQHF. The CDR3 DNA sequence: TGTGCCAGCAGTTACTTCGACAGGGCCCTCAATCAGCCCCAGCATTTT.

The V gene is TRBV6-5, the J gene TRBJ1-1, with 8 positions matching TRBD1. In germline, CDR1 is MNHEY, CDR2 SVGAGI. V was clipped by 0 bases and J by 4 bases; unmatched bases: 4. The CDR3 is made up of 15 amino acids. CDR3 protein: CASSYSDRAGTEAFF. DNA of the CDR3: TGTGCCAGCAGTTACTCGGACAGGGCGGGCACTGAAGCTTTCTTT.

The table lists this clone with a count of one. This sample includes further DNA sequences coding for the same CDR3. The chain links TRBV5-1 to TRBJ1-2, with 7 bases matching TRBD1. The CDR3 loop spans 13 amino acids. CDR1 is SGHRS, CDR2 YFSETQ, per germline. J gave up 3 bases and V 2 bases, and 1 base lay outside the gene matches. As DNA, the CDR3 is TGCGCCAGCAGCTTAGGACAGGACTATGGCTACACCTTC. This encodes CASSLGQDYGYTF.

V usage is TRBV9 and J usage is TRBJ2-3; 13 bases are shared with TRBD2. CDR1 is SGDLS and CDR2 is YYNGEE in the germline V gene. V dropped 3 bases and J dropped 0; count of bases not matched to a gene: 4. CDR3 length equals 17 residues. In nucleotides, the CDR3 is TGTGCCAGCAGCGGCGGGACTAGCGGGACTAGCACAGATACGCAGTATTTT. This codes for CASSGGTSGTSTDTQYF.

The table lists this clone with a count of one. As DNA, the CDR3 is TGTGCCAGCAGTTTCAGGGGAGAAGAGACCCAGTACTTC. It translates to CASSFRGEETQYF. The rearrangement joins TRBV28 to TRBJ2-5; maybe TRBD1 (6 bases). V was pared by 3 bases and J by 3 bases, with 8 bases between. Germline V gene sequence: CDR1 MDHEN, CDR2 SYDVKM. This CDR3 comprises 13 residues.

The genes are TRBV7-6 and TRBJ1-1, with 8 bases aligning to TRBD1. V dropped 4 bases and J dropped 0; count of bases not matched to a gene: 7. CDR3 length: 16 residues. The germline V gene has CDR1 SGHVS and CDR2 FNYEAQ. CDR3 nucleotide sequence: TGTGCCAGCAGCTCCGGACAGGGATCTATGAACACTGAAGCTTTCTTT. It codes for CASSSGQGSMNTEAFF.

This chain joins TRBV29-1 and TRBJ2-7; D may be TRBD2 (6 bases). Between the trimmed V and J ends, which lost 5 bases and 1 base, there was a span of 9 bases. Germline V gene sequence: CDR1 SQVTM, CDR2 ANQGSEA. CDR3 length equals 12 residues. CDR3 nucleotides: TGCAGCGTTAGGCGGGGTTCCTACGAGCAGTACTTC. Protein sequence: CSVRRGSYEQYF.

The chain recombines TRBV5-1 with TRBJ2-1; TRBD2 matches 14 bases. CDR1 is SGHRS, CDR2 YFSETQ, per germline. J was trimmed by 8 bases and V by 4 bases; bases with no gene match: 8. The length of the CDR3 is 16 residues. The CDR3 bases are TGCGCCAGCAGCCCCACCGGGACTAGCGGGAGCTATGAGCAGTTCTTC. Protein product: CASSPTGTSGSYEQFF.

The genes are TRBV9 and TRBJ1-3; a possible D gene is TRBD1 (6 bases). Germline values: CDR1 SGDLS, CDR2 YYNGEE. CDR3 size: 17 residues. V was pared by 0 bases and J by 0 bases, with 13 bases between. This CDR3 is CASSVAPGDHSGNTIYF. The CDR3 DNA follows: TGTGCCAGCAGCGTAGCCCCAGGGGATCACTCTGGAAACACCATATATTTT.

The V call is TRBV30, the J call TRBJ1-2; 8 nucleotides agree with TRBD1. The CDR3 covers 13 residues. Germline V gene data show CDR1 as GTSNPN and CDR2 as SVGIG (reference sequence). The V segment lost 3 bases and the J segment 7 bases; nucleotides outside the gene matches: 7. The CDR3 protein is CAWRLSGGGGYTF. In DNA form, the CDR3 reads TGTGCCTGGAGATTGTCAGGGGGCGGTGGCTACACCTTC.

The chain joins TRBV14 to TRBJ2-1; 7 bases are shared with TRBD2. V lost 3 bases and J lost 9; bases outside the gene matches: 8. CDR3 size: 14 residues. CDR1 SGHDN and CDR2 FVKESK come from the germline V gene. The CDR3 sequence is CASSQGLRRGEQFF. CDR3 sequence (DNA): TGTGCCAGCAGCCAGGGACTAAGGCGCGGTGAGCAGTTCTTC.

Of note for this clone: The same CDR3 is also encoded by other DNA sequences in this sample. The gene calls are TRBV10-3 and TRBJ1-5; a weak D match, TRBD1 (6 bases). V lost 6 bases, J lost 3 bases, and 12 bases lay in between. The CDR3 totals 14 residues. CDR1 and CDR2 from the germline V gene are ENHRY and SYGVKD. CDR3 region: CAISPGQPNQPQHF. The CDR3 region has the DNA TGTGCCATCAGCCCAGGACAGCCCAATCAGCCCCAGCATTTT.

CDR3 amino acids: CASSAWGGRTEAFF. DNA for the CDR3: TGTGCCAGCAGCGCCTGGGGAGGGAGGACTGAAGCTTTCTTT. The J gene is TRBJ1-1, the V gene TRBV9, with D unresolved. Trimming removed 3 bases at V and 5 bases at J, with 14 bases between. The CDR3 is 14 amino acids. Germline CDR1 is SGDLS and CDR2 is YYNGEE.

This chain links TRBV2 with TRBJ1-2, with D uncertain. CDR1 and CDR2 (germline): SNHLY, FYNNEI. CDR3 length: 14 residues. V lost 4 bases to trimming and J lost 4 bases, with 13 bases between them. The chain's CDR3 is CASSALQNFYGYTF. CDR3 DNA: TGTGCCAGCAGTGCTTTACAGAACTTCTATGGCTACACCTTC.

The CDR3 protein is CASSPAADRTKRGNEQFF. The CDR3 region has the DNA TGTGCCAGCAGCCCGGCAGCCGACCGGACTAAGCGGGGCAATGAGCAGTTCTTC. The V and J genes are TRBV28 and TRBJ2-1, with 7 positions matching TRBD2. Germline V gene lookup returns CDR1 MDHEN and CDR2 SYDVKM. CDR3 size: 18 residues. V lost 6 bases to trimming and J lost 6 bases; unmatched junction nucleotides: 20.

The V call is TRBV28, the J call TRBJ2-7; D might be TRBD1 (6 bases). The CDR3 extends over 13 amino acids. Germline V lookup: CDR1 MDHEN, CDR2 SYDVKM. Trimming shortened V by 10 bases and J by 4 bases, and 17 bases separated the two germline ends. CDR3 sequence (DNA): TGTGCCACCCTCCGGGACACAGCTTACGAGCAGTACTTC. Protein sequence: CATLRDTAYEQYF.

The V and J genes are TRBV6-6 and TRBJ2-1, with no clear D. The germline V gene encodes CDR1 MNHNY and CDR2 SVGAGI (reference sequence). The CDR3 has 12 amino acids. The V gene lost 0 bases and the J gene lost 10 bases, with 7 bases spanning the gap. The CDR3 sequence: CASSYSFGEQFF. The DNA for the CDR3 is TGTGCCAGCAGTTACTCGTTCGGGGAGCAGTTCTTC.

The chain carries TRBV13 and TRBJ2-7, with 10 bases aligning to TRBD1. The CDR3 is made up of 15 amino acids. CDR1 and CDR2 (germline): PRHDT, FYEKMQ (reference sequence). The trim removed 8 bases at V and 0 bases at J, leaving 7 bases unmatched. Written as DNA, the CDR3 is TGTGCCAGCTCCAATCGGGACAGGGGCTCCTACGAGCAGTACTTC. Translated: CASSNRDRGSYEQYF.

The chain carries TRBV4-2 and TRBJ2-5; 8 nucleotides agree with TRBD1. The J call may be in error: the DNA end matches TRBJ2-7 better. Looked up from germline, CDR1 is LGHNA and CDR2 is YNFKEQ. The CDR3 covers 19 residues. Here the CDR3 DNA reads TGTGCCAGCAGCCAAGAAATAAGAGATGCGCAGGGGGCTAACTACGAGCAGTACTTC. It translates to CASSQEIRDAQGANYEQYF.

This chain links TRBV7-3 with TRBJ1-1; D might be TRBD1 (5 bases). The ends were cut back, 1 base at V and 7 bases at J, with 10 bases in the middle. The V gene's germline CDR1 is SGHTA and CDR2 FQGTGA. The CDR3 sequence is 13 residues long. In DNA form, the CDR3 reads TGTGCCAGCAGCTTAATGGGGCAGGATGAAGCTTTCTTT. It is translated as CASSLMGQDEAFF.

The chain has TRBV7-9 and TRBJ2-6; TRBD2 matches 7 bases. This CDR3 has 17 residues. Per germline, CDR1 SEHNR and CDR2 FQNEAQ (reference sequence). V dropped 7 bases and J dropped 0; count of bases not matched to a gene: 9. The CDR3 loop is CASTRGGRPSGANVLTF. The CDR3 DNA reads as TGTGCCAGCACCCGCGGGGGAAGGCCCTCTGGGGCCAACGTCCTGACTTTC.

The gene calls are TRBV27 and TRBJ1-5, with TRBD1 as a possible D gene (6 bases). Germline lookup yields CDR1 MNHEY and CDR2 SMNVEV (reference sequence). This CDR3 region has 16 residues. Deletions cut 6 bases from V and 0 bases from J, with 15 bases between. The CDR3 DNA follows: TGTGCCAGCAGGAATACAGGGCTCTATAGCAATCAGCCCCAGCATTTT. It translates to CASRNTGLYSNQPQHF.

The V call is TRBV2, the J call TRBJ1-5; D remains unclear. The germline CDR1 and CDR2 sequences are SNHLY and FYNNEI. V shed 3 bases and J shed 7 bases, with 7 bases lying between them. CDR3 size: 12 residues. CDR3 region: CASSEGSQPQHF. Here the CDR3 DNA reads TGTGCCAGCAGTGAGGGCAGCCAGCCCCAGCATTTT. The whole variable domain, filled in from reference TRBV2 and TRBJ1-5, reads EPEVTQTPSHQVTQMGQEVILRCVPISNHLYFYWYRQILGQKVEFLVSFYNNEISEKSEIFDDQFSVERPDGSNFTLKIRSTKLEDSAMYFCASSEGSQPQHFGDGTRLSIL.

This chain connects TRBV28 to TRBJ1-6; no reliable D call. This CDR3 is built from 14 residues. Trimming stripped 7 bases from V and 3 bases from J, with 10 bases between. CDR1 is MDHEN, CDR2 SYDVKM, per germline. In DNA form, the CDR3 reads TGTGCCAGCATTCCGTCGGTCTATAATTCACCCCTCCACTTT. Translating gives CASIPSVYNSPLHF. Full variable domain (missing parts from reference TRBV28 and TRBJ1-6): DVKVTQSSRYLVKRTGEKVFLECVQDMDHENMFWYRQDPGLGLRLIYFSYDVKMKEKGDIPEGYSVSREKKERFSLILESASTNQTSMYLCASIPSVYNSPLHFGNGTRLTVT.